The rows below give T cell receptor beta chains drawn from one sample of a study of identifying expanded T cells in peripheral blood. Produced via immunoSEQ multiplex PCR; TCRdb's table is partial and in-frame only. The table includes about 100,000 clones, 75% to 90% detected once. The sample taken for sequencing was blood. Every receptor here comes from a person between 18 and 70 years old in good health. Both conserved end residues are part of each CDR3. Fields, in order: clone size, D gene, J gene, V gene, CDR3 DNA, CDR3 protein. D genes are given only for firm matches. Clone size is given for some rows only: seen once, a few or many times, or a class if the clone is expanded.

>-|-|TRBJ1-1|TRBV7-3
TGTGCCAGCAGCTGCCCCGCCAGGAGCTATTCTTCGTTCATGAACACTGAAGCTTTCTTT
CASSCPARSYSSFMNTEAFF
>-|-|TRBJ2-1|TRBV4-3
TGCGCCAGCAGCCCATGGACAAGTTACGATGAGCAGTTCTTC
CASSPWTSYDEQFF
>-|TRBD1|TRBJ2-5|TRBV6-5
TGTGCCAGCAGTCTCGGACAGGGAGAGACCCAGTACTTC
CASSLGQGETQYF
>-|TRBD1|TRBJ2-7|TRBV9
TGTGCCAGCAGCGAAGCAGGGGGTAGCTCCTACGAGCAGTACTTC
CASSEAGGSSYEQYF
>-|TRBD2|TRBJ2-1|TRBV7-7
TGTGCCAGCAGCCTCCGACTAGCGGGGTCACATGAGCAGTTCTTC
CASSLRLAGSHEQFF
>-|TRBD1|TRBJ2-3|TRBV19
TGTGCCAGTAGTTCGAGACAGGGGCGGGCAGATACGCAGTATTTT
CASSSRQGRADTQYF
>-|-|TRBJ2-3|TRBV2
TGTGCCAGCAGTGAATTAAGGGGGGGAGGCGCAGATACGCAGTATTTT
CASSELRGGGADTQYF
>-|-|TRBJ1-2|TRBV5-4
TGTGCCAGCAGCTTTAATCAGGACTATGGCTACACCTTC
CASSFNQDYGYTF
>few|TRBD1|TRBJ1-2|TRBV19
TGTGCCAGCAGGGACAGGGTAAGGTCGCGGCGCTATGGCTACACCTTC
CASRDRVRSRRYGYTF
>-|-|TRBJ2-1|TRBV4-1
TGCGCCAGCAGCCAAGATCGAGGGTGGGAGCAGTTCTTC
CASSQDRGWEQFF
>many|-|TRBJ1-3|TRBV25-1
TGTGCCAGCAGTGAATCCCCCGACAGCGGAAACACCATATATTTT
CASSESPDSGNTIYF
>-|TRBD1|TRBJ2-3|TRBV19
TGTGCCAGTAGGCCCACAGGGGGTTCGTACACAGATACGCAGTATTTT
CASRPTGGSYTDTQYF
>-|-|TRBJ1-3|TRBV7-2
TGTGCCAGCAGCACGGACATCTCTGGAAACACCATATATTTT
CASSTDISGNTIYF
>-|TRBD2|TRBJ2-7|TRBV7-6
TGTGCCAGCAGCTTGTCTTCAACTAGCGGGAGCTCCTTTTACGAGCAGTACTTC
CASSLSSTSGSSFYEQYF
>-|-|TRBJ2-1|TRBV6-6
TGTGCCAGCAGTTCGGGGAATCCCAATGAGCAGTTCTTC
CASSSGNPNEQFF
>once|TRBD2|TRBJ2-3|TRBV27
TGTGCCAGCAGTTTGCCTAGCGGGAGTCCTGGAGATACGCAGTATTTT
CASSLPSGSPGDTQYF
>-|TRBD2|TRBJ2-1|TRBV9
TGTGCCAGCAGCGATATAGCGGGGGGGCATGGTGAGCAGTTCTTC
CASSDIAGGHGEQFF
>-|TRBD2|TRBJ2-1|TRBV27
TGTGCCAGCAGTTTATCCGCCGGGACTAGCGACAATGAGCAGTTCTTC
CASSLSAGTSDNEQFF
>-|-|TRBJ1-2|TRBV29-1
TGCAGCGTTGAAGACGCCGGGACCCGGGTTGGCTACACCTTC
CSVEDAGTRVGYTF
>-|-|TRBJ2-1|TRBV9
TGTGCCAGCAGCCCCCCGTGGGGTAGTAGTGAGCAGTTCTTC
CASSPPWGSSEQFF
>-|-|TRBJ2-1|TRBV5-6
TGTGCCAGCAGCTTCATAACTCCGGGACTCAACTACAATGAGCAGTTCTTC
CASSFITPGLNYNEQFF
>few|TRBD2|TRBJ2-1|TRBV5-6
TGTGCCAGCAGCGCCAACCCGGGACTAGCGGCTGAGCAGTTCTTC
CASSANPGLAAEQFF
>-|TRBD1|TRBJ1-1|TRBV29-1
TGCAGCGTCTTACCACCTACAGGGGGCACTGAAGCTTTCTTT
CSVLPPTGGTEAFF
>few|-|TRBJ1-1|TRBV5-1
TGCGCCAGCAGCTTCCAGGGAACCGAAGCTTTCTTT
CASSFQGTEAFF
>-|-|TRBJ1-2|TRBV27
TGTGCCAGCAGGTCTTCGGGGGGGCGAGATGGCTACACCTTC
CASRSSGGRDGYTF
>-|-|TRBJ2-3|TRBV7-3
TGTGCCAGCAGCTTAAGGGGATCAGATACGCAGTATTTT
CASSLRGSDTQYF
>few|-|TRBJ1-1|TRBV6-1
TGTGCCAGCACCAGACAGGCGATGAACACTGAAGCTTTCTTT
CASTRQAMNTEAFF
>-|-|TRBJ1-1|TRBV27
TGTGCCAGCAGCCTTTACAGGGAGAGGAACACTGAAGCTTTCTTT
CASSLYRERNTEAFF
>-|-|TRBJ2-1|TRBV5-1
TGCGCCAGCAGCTTGTCTTACGGCCGGCCTGAGCAGTTCTTC
CASSLSYGRPEQFF
>-|TRBD2|TRBJ2-1|TRBV4-2
TGTGCCAGCAGCCAAGTGGGGACTAGCGGGGTCGGGGAGCAGTTCTTC
CASSQVGTSGVGEQFF
>-|-|TRBJ1-1|TRBV6-5
TGTGCCAGCAGTTACTCCAGGCAGGCGAACACTGAAGCTTTCTTT
CASSYSRQANTEAFF
>-|-|TRBJ2-3|TRBV18
TGTGCCAGCTCACCAGGCTCCGGCACAGATACGCAGTATTTT
CASSPGSGTDTQYF
>-|-|TRBJ2-1|TRBV10-1
TGCGCCAGCAGCGAACTAGTGAGCTCCTACAATGAGCAGTTCTTC
CASSELVSSYNEQFF
>few|TRBD1|TRBJ1-2|TRBV7-9
TGTGCCAGCAGCCCTGGACAGGCTTGGGACTATGGCTACACCTTC
CASSPGQAWDYGYTF
>-|-|TRBJ1-3|TRBV19
TGTGCCAGTAGTGCGTTCTCCTCTGGAAACACCATATATTTT
CASSAFSSGNTIYF
>-|-|TRBJ1-2|TRBV5-1
TGCGCCAGCAGCTTGGCCGACAGGACGAACTATGGCTACACCTTC
CASSLADRTNYGYTF
>-|TRBD2|TRBJ2-2|TRBV5-4
TGTGCCAGCAGCTTAGAAGCGGGAGGCACCGGGGAGCTGTTTTTT
CASSLEAGGTGELFF
>-|TRBD1|TRBJ2-1|TRBV11-3
TGTGCCAGCAGCTTATCAGGGGGCGCGCGGATCAATGAGCAGTTCTTC
CASSLSGGARINEQFF
>-|-|TRBJ2-1|TRBV15
TGTGCCACCAGCAGAGATCGAGGTATAAATGAGCAGTTCTTC
CATSRDRGINEQFF
>-|-|TRBJ1-5|TRBV19
TGTGCCAGTAGTATAGATCTTCCCGACATCACCCAGCATTTT
CASSIDLPDITQHF
>-|TRBD2|TRBJ2-1|TRBV7-7
TGTGCCAGCAGCAAGGGACCTAGCGGGGGGTCTAATGAGCAGTTCTTC
CASSKGPSGGSNEQFF
>-|-|TRBJ2-2|TRBV11-3
TGTGCCAGCAGCCCCTACACCGGGGAGCTGTTTTTT
CASSPYTGELFF
>-|-|TRBJ1-3|TRBV6-6
TGTGCCAGCAGTTTCTCAACACAGGGAGCTGGAAACACCATATATTTT
CASSFSTQGAGNTIYF
>-|-|TRBJ2-1|TRBV28
TGTGCCAGCAGTCATTACAATGAGCAGTTCTTC
CASSHYNEQFF
>once|-|TRBJ2-7|TRBV27
TGTGCCAGCAGTTTAGGGGCCCGCTACGAGCAGTACTTC
CASSLGARYEQYF
>-|-|TRBJ1-1|TRBV11-3
TGTGCCAGCAGCTCTGGGGGGGTTGGGAGCACTGAAGCTTTCTTT
CASSSGGVGSTEAFF
>-|-|TRBJ1-6|TRBV4-1
TGCGCCAGCAGCCAATGGGCAGATTATAATTCACCCCTCCACTTT
CASSQWADYNSPLHF
>-|TRBD1|TRBJ1-4|TRBV6-5
TGTGCCAGCAGTTACTTGGGACAGGGAAATGAAAAACTGTTTTTT
CASSYLGQGNEKLFF
>-|TRBD1|TRBJ2-7|TRBV6-5
TGTGCCAGCAGATTGGACAGGGCCTCCTACGAGCAGTACTTC
CASRLDRASYEQYF
>-|-|TRBJ1-2|TRBV25-1
TGTGCCAGCAGTGGGGGGAACGGCAACTATGGCTACACCTTC
CASSGGNGNYGYTF
>-|-|TRBJ2-3|TRBV4-2
TGTGCCAGCACCCAAGGGGAGGACAGCACAGATACGCAGTATTTT
CASTQGEDSTDTQYF
>-|-|TRBJ1-5|TRBV5-1
TGCGCCAGCAGCTTGGACGGGGATAGCAATCAGCCCCAGCATTTT
CASSLDGDSNQPQHF
>-|-|TRBJ1-1|TRBV19
TGTGCCAGTGGGAAAAATCTGAACACTGAAGCTTTCTTT
CASGKNLNTEAFF
>once|-|TRBJ2-7|TRBV9
TGTGCCAGCAGCGTAGACGCTAGCGCGGCCTACGAGCAGTACTTC
CASSVDASAAYEQYF
>once|-|TRBJ1-1|TRBV7-8
TGTGCCAGCAGCTTAGCTAGGGGACTGAACACTGAAGCTTTCTTT
CASSLARGLNTEAFF